The rows below give T cell receptor beta chains drawn from one sample of a study of blood T cells in healthy people across ages. TCRdb ran MiXCR on the 5' RACE reads and lists one entry per CDR3 protein. The repertoire has approximately 800,000 distinct CDR3 sequences, about 62% of them found once; the top ten carry approximately 30%. Sequencing input: blood. Source of these receptors: a man aged 25 to 40 in good health. CDR3s include the opening cysteine and the closing phenylalanine or tryptophan. D genes are given only for firm matches. Rows give clone size only sometimes, using once, few, many, or a class for an expanded clone.

J gene: TRBJ2-7
clone size: .
D gene: TRBD1
V gene: TRBV20-1
CDR3 DNA: TGCAGTGCCCTAGGACAGGATTCCTACGAGCAGTACTTC
CDR3 protein: CSALGQDSYEQYF

J gene: TRBJ2-7
clone size: .
D gene: .
V gene: TRBV6-6
CDR3 DNA: TGTGCCAGCAGTTACTCGCACCGGGTCAGTAGCTACGAGCAGTACTTC
CDR3 protein: CASSYSHRVSSYEQYF

J gene: TRBJ2-5
clone size: .
D gene: TRBD2
V gene: TRBV7-2
CDR3 DNA: TGTGCCTGCAGCTTAGCTCTAGCGGGGGGCTCAGAGACCCAGTACTTC
CDR3 protein: CACSLALAGGSETQYF

J gene: TRBJ2-7
clone size: .
D gene: TRBD1
V gene: TRBV5-1
CDR3 DNA: TGCGCCAGCAGCTTGCGGGACAGGGCTGTTGAAGAGCAGTACTTC
CDR3 protein: CASSLRDRAVEEQYF

J gene: TRBJ2-1
clone size: many
D gene: .
V gene: TRBV4-3
CDR3 DNA: TGCGCCAGCAGCCAAGTTGGTGGGGACTCCTACAATGAGCAGTTCTTC
CDR3 protein: CASSQVGGDSYNEQFF

J gene: TRBJ2-4
clone size: .
D gene: .
V gene: TRBV6-2/TRBV6-3
CDR3 DNA: TGTGCCAGCTCCTGGACGGTCAAAAACATTCAGTACTTC
CDR3 protein: CASSWTVKNIQYF

J gene: TRBJ2-7
clone size: .
D gene: .
V gene: TRBV20-1
CDR3 DNA: TGCAGTGGGTCGTATATAAGGGGCGACTACGAGCAGTACTTC
CDR3 protein: CSGSYIRGDYEQYF

J gene: TRBJ2-7
clone size: .
D gene: .
V gene: TRBV20-1
CDR3 DNA: TGCAGTGCTAGTAGAGGTCCAGGGACCGAGCAGTACTTC
CDR3 protein: CSASRGPGTEQYF

J gene: TRBJ2-6
clone size: few
D gene: .
V gene: TRBV6-6
CDR3 DNA: TGTGCCAGCAGTTACTTGGTCGCCTCTGGGGCCAACGTCCTGACTTTC
CDR3 protein: CASSYLVASGANVLTF

J gene: TRBJ2-5
clone size: .
D gene: TRBD1
V gene: TRBV6-2/TRBV6-3
CDR3 DNA: TGTGCCAGCAGTTACGCCGGGACAGGGGGCCGAGAGACCCAGTACTTC
CDR3 protein: CASSYAGTGGRETQYF

J gene: TRBJ2-7
clone size: .
D gene: .
V gene: TRBV7-3
CDR3 DNA: TGTGCCAGCAGCTTTATTGGGGACGAGCAGTACTTC
CDR3 protein: CASSFIGDEQYF

J gene: TRBJ1-1
clone size: .
D gene: .
V gene: TRBV4-2
CDR3 DNA: TGTGCCAGCAGCCAAGATTTCGAGAGGAACACTGAAGCTTTCTTT
CDR3 protein: CASSQDFERNTEAFF

J gene: TRBJ2-7
clone size: .
D gene: TRBD1
V gene: TRBV5-1
CDR3 DNA: TGCGCCAGCAGCTTGCCACTTGACAGGGTCAATGAGCAGTACTTC
CDR3 protein: CASSLPLDRVNEQYF

J gene: TRBJ2-5
clone size: .
D gene: .
V gene: TRBV15
CDR3 DNA: TGTGCCACCAGCAGGGAAACTCCAATTCAAGAGACCCAGTACTTC
CDR3 protein: CATSRETPIQETQYF

J gene: TRBJ2-1
clone size: .
D gene: .
V gene: TRBV28
CDR3 DNA: TGTGCCAGCAGTTTATTATGGGGGGCTGGGGAGCAGTTCTTC
CDR3 protein: CASSLLWGAGEQFF

J gene: TRBJ2-5
clone size: few
D gene: .
V gene: TRBV10-3
CDR3 DNA: TGTGCCATCCAATCAGGAGGAGAGACCCAGTACTTC
CDR3 protein: CAIQSGGETQYF

J gene: TRBJ2-3
clone size: once
D gene: TRBD2
V gene: TRBV20-1
CDR3 DNA: TGCAGTGCTAGGACGTTTGCGGGGGATCTCACAGATACGCAGTATTTT
CDR3 protein: CSARTFAGDLTDTQYF

J gene: TRBJ2-5
clone size: .
D gene: TRBD1
V gene: TRBV6-5
CDR3 DNA: TGTGCCAGCAGTTACGTACAGGGGATGTTGGAGACCCAGTACTTC
CDR3 protein: CASSYVQGMLETQYF

J gene: TRBJ2-1
clone size: .
D gene: .
V gene: TRBV9
CDR3 DNA: TGTGCCAGCAGCGTAGGATCGGCGGGGTCAAACAGAGAGCAGTTCTTC
CDR3 protein: CASSVGSAGSNREQFF

J gene: TRBJ2-1
clone size: .
D gene: .
V gene: TRBV5-5
CDR3 DNA: TGTGCCAGCAGCCCAACCGGACAGGGAGGGGAGCAGTTCTTC
CDR3 protein: CASSPTGQGGEQFF

J gene: TRBJ2-3
clone size: few
D gene: .
V gene: TRBV4-3
CDR3 DNA: TGCGCCAGCAGCCCGGAGTTCACAGATACGCAGTATTTT
CDR3 protein: CASSPEFTDTQYF

J gene: TRBJ2-5
clone size: .
D gene: TRBD1
V gene: TRBV25-1
CDR3 DNA: TGTGCCAGCAGTGAGTTGGACAGGGCTACAGGGACCCAGTACTTC
CDR3 protein: CASSELDRATGTQYF

J gene: TRBJ1-2
clone size: few
D gene: TRBD1
V gene: TRBV28
CDR3 DNA: TGTGCCAGCAGTCCTGGGACAGGGAGTGGCTACACCTTC
CDR3 protein: CASSPGTGSGYTF

J gene: TRBJ2-1
clone size: .
D gene: .
V gene: TRBV14
CDR3 DNA: TGTGCCAGCAGCCAAGCTTACAGGGATCCTGAGCAGTTCTTC
CDR3 protein: CASSQAYRDPEQFF

J gene: TRBJ1-2
clone size: .
D gene: .
V gene: TRBV7-3
CDR3 DNA: TGTGCCAGCAGCCGCGTTGGGGAAGGCTACACCTTC
CDR3 protein: CASSRVGEGYTF

J gene: TRBJ1-2
clone size: .
D gene: .
V gene: TRBV7-9
CDR3 DNA: TGTGCCAGCAGCTTAGATGTGGGTCGGCGGCCCTATGGCTACACCTTC
CDR3 protein: CASSLDVGRRPYGYTF

J gene: TRBJ2-2
clone size: .
D gene: TRBD1
V gene: TRBV6-5
CDR3 DNA: TGTGCCAGCAGTTACGGGACAGGGGGCGAAGGATTGGCCGGGGAGCTGTTTTTT
CDR3 protein: CASSYGTGGEGLAGELFF

J gene: TRBJ1-5
clone size: .
D gene: .
V gene: TRBV20-1
CDR3 DNA: TGCAGTGCTCTTACATACACTAGCAATCAGCCCCAGCATTTT
CDR3 protein: CSALTYTSNQPQHF